This T cell receptor beta chain was profiled in a study of cytomegalovirus exposure and HLA in healthy donors. Findings and limits, study-wide: The presence/absence work took it that sequencing depth was about the same across donors. The listing of 160 or so TCR beta chains classed them as cytomegalovirus-associated.

As to this clone: Antigen: not known.

CDR1 is SGHRS, CDR2 YFSETQ, per germline. The V end was cut by 0 bases, the J end by 3 bases, with 8 bases between. The length of the CDR3 is 14 residues. The PCR had 60 Vbeta and 13 Jbeta primers. Authors' processing steps: Unique TCR beta chains numbered around 75 million in a later analysis, with around 10 million shared. Assay used: immunoSEQ multiplex PCR; TCRdb lists only in-frame clones, some missing. The V and J calls and clone size were taken over from that table, and D and trimming were inferred from the DNA. The sample records more than 100,000 clones, roughly 80% being singletons. The TCR originated in a female donor in good health and CMV-seropositive. V and J are TRBV5-1 and TRBJ2-3, with a tentative D call TRBD2 (5 bases). The specimen sequenced was PBMCs. The CDR3 DNA reads TGCGCCAGCAGCTTGGGACTACCAACAGATACGCAGTATTTT. Protein product: CASSLGLPTDTQYF.